This entry is about one TCR beta chain. Its antigen is currently unknown. These data are taken from a study of T cell responses to AZD1222 COVID-19 vaccine. Findings and caveats of the study: Donors skewed white British and female; clonal diversity was possibly underestimated. Spike-wide coverage was observed for vaccine-associated CD4 TCRs, with dominant responses at 160-218 and 743-854.

The repertoire was sequenced with immunoSEQ multiplex PCR; TCRdb's copy has only in-frame clones and lacks some. The sample includes approximately 84,000 clones, 83% seen only once; the top ten take 1.3%. From germline, CDR1 is KGHSH and CDR2 LQKENI. The CDR3 has 14 amino acids. V lost 3 bases and J 6 bases, leaving 11 bases between the germline ends. This chain connects TRBV18 to TRBJ2-2, with unresolved D. This receptor was identified in an adult who received the AZD1222 COVID-19 vaccine. Source: peripheral blood, taken 28 days after the second AZD1222 dose. As DNA, the CDR3 is TGTGCCAGCTCACCGTCCCAGTCCGCCGGGGAGCTGTTTTTT. Protein: CASSPSQSAGELFF.